This T cell receptor (beta chain) is drawn from a study of control samples from healthy donors and cancer patients. V was clipped by 6 bases and J by 5 bases; unmatched bases: 5. The CDR3 loop spans 13 amino acids. Germline V gene lookup returns CDR1 SGHRS and CDR2 YFSETQ. The protocol was immunoSEQ multiplex PCR, while the TCRdb copy is restricted to in-frame clones and leaves out a portion. This sample yields over 200,000 clones, of which about 80% are seen a single time; roughly 14% belongs to the top ten. The rearrangement uses TRBV5-1 and TRBJ2-3; the match to TRBD2 covers 8 bases. The origin of this receptor is a woman aged 55-75 years with lung cancer. The sequenced material came from PBMCs. CDR3 loop: CASTRSGGDTQYF. CDR3 DNA sequence: TGCGCCAGCACGAGAAGCGGGGGAGATACGCAGTATTTT. Looking up the rest from reference TRBV5-1 and TRBJ2-3 gives the full variable domain: KAGVTQTPRYLIKTRGQQVTLSCSPISGHRSVSWYQQTPGQGLQFLFEYFSETQRNKGNFPGRFSGRQFSNSRSEMNVSTLELGDSALYLCASTRSGGDTQYFGPGTRLTVL.